What follows describes a single T cell receptor beta chain. Here immunoSEQ multiplex PCR was the method, and the copy in TCRdb shows in-frame clones only, minus some. The data contain about 200,000 clones, 85% of them seen just once; the ten biggest clones take up around 20%. This entry comes from a study of blood T cell repertoires in COVID-19. Germline CDR1 and CDR2: LGHDT and YNNKEL (reference sequence). The CDR3 sequence is 15 residues long. The V end was cut by 0 bases, the J end by 6 bases, with 15 bases between. The V gene is TRBV3-1 (or the pseudogene TRBV3-2), the J gene TRBJ2-7, with D perhaps TRBD1 (5 bases). The specimen sequenced was PBMCs or T cells enriched from blood (not recorded which). This clonotype was obtained from a man aged 40-50 years who had recovered from COVID-19. CDR3 sequence: CASSQEVRVIGEQYF. CDR3 DNA: TGTGCCAGCAGCCAAGAAGTCAGGGTGATTGGCGAGCAGTACTTC.